This T cell receptor (beta chain) was recovered during a study of T cells after yellow fever vaccination. Study-wide results and limits: The bulk population could contribute abundant contaminating clonotypes to FACS-sorted repertoires.

The CDR3 runs to 16 residues. The ends lost 7 bases at V and 2 bases at J; junction bases unmatched: 14. From germline, CDR1 is MGHDK and CDR2 SYGVNS. This clonotype was counted ten times or more. The antigen is not known. UMIs were added to TCR cDNA along with a universal primer site when it was made by 5'RACE template switching. TCRdb re-called the 5' RACE reads through MiXCR, storing one row per CDR3 protein. This table has 150,000 to 200,000 distinct CDR3 sequences, about a tenth appearing once. The sequencing used CD8+ T cells sorted from PBMCs, collected 45 days after the yellow fever booster vaccination. The chain joins TRBV25-1 to TRBJ2-7, with 7 bases matching TRBD2. This TCR derives from a man in his late teens or twenties who received the YFV17D yellow fever vaccine. The CDR3 region has the DNA TGTGCCAGCACCATACCCGGGACTATCGCCCCCTACGAGCAGTACGTC. Translation gives CASTIPGTIAPYEQYV.